The source of this T cell receptor beta chain is a study of shared clonotypes between healthy human individuals. CD45RO-negative cells were positively selected for CCR7, leaving out terminally differentiated effector memory CD45RA+ cells. Nashville, Tennessee was home to all donors, each a Caucasian adult. Profiled with immunoSEQ multiplex PCR; TCRdb holds only in-frame clones, not every one. This sample has roughly 2.1 million clones, with about 93% found just once. Points on this clone: What it binds is unknown.

The germline gives CDR1 SGDLS, CDR2 YYNGEE. The CDR3 has 16 residues. The V end lost 4 bases, the J end lost 4 bases, and 18 bases lay between the germline ends. Study conclusions and caveats: Apart from blood, nothing was sampled; tissue repertoires likely differ. Of the naive CD4 clonotypes, roughly 5% were shared across several donors.

V usage is TRBV9 and J usage is TRBJ1-5; D unresolved. This clonotype originated in a man younger than 35 in good health. Some clones in this sample may be carry-over from other donors' samples. The sample taken for sequencing was naive CD8+ T cells from PBMCs. The CDR3 bases are TGTGCCAGCAGCCCAGGTGTGGCAGGCCGAAATCAGCCCCAGCATTTT. It is translated as CASSPGVAGRNQPQHF.